This TCR beta chain was identified in a study of CXCR3-negative and CXCR3-positive naive CD8 T cells. General observations from the study: CXCR3-negative and CXCR3-positive naive cells shared comparable TRBV-TRBJ usage, but memory cells did not. Naive subsets were similarly diverse, while memory CD8+ repertoires were much less diverse.

The CDR3 length is 15 residues. Germline loops: CDR1 LNHDA, CDR2 SQIVND (reference sequence). TRB cDNA was prepared as libraries by UMI-labeled 5' RACE. TCRdb re-called the 5' RACE reads and shows each CDR3 protein once, DNA omitted. This repertoire comprises under 75,000 distinct CDR3 sequences; its ten largest clones make up around 4%. The authors gated naive CD8+ T cells as CD45RO-CCR7+CD27+CD95-. As to this clonotype: Its target is unknown.

The source material was naive CXCR3- CD8+ T cells from blood. The subset denotes: CD45RO-CCR7+CD27+CD95- naive CD8+ T cells lacking CXCR3 (TNR3-). The clonotype was recovered from a human donor in good health. Some clones in this sample may be carry-over from other donors' samples. V gene TRBV19 combines with J gene TRBJ1-2. This CDR3 reads CASSIDQDVYYGYTF.